This T cell receptor beta chain was captured in a study of CXCR3-negative and CXCR3-positive naive CD8 T cells. Germline V gene data show CDR1 as DFQATT and CDR2 as SNEGSKA (reference sequence). CDR3 length: 12 amino acids. With UMI labels, 5' RACE was used to prepare the TRB cDNA libraries. TCRdb reprocessed the 5' RACE reads and reports one entry per CDR3 protein, with no DNA. The repertoire table contains fewer than 80,000 distinct CDR3 sequences. In triplicate, each CD8+ T cell subset was sorted at some 300,000 cells per replicate. The chain combines TRBV20-1 with TRBJ1-1. This receptor was taken from a human donor in good health. Some clones in this sample may be carry-over from other donors' samples. Sequencing was done on a sample of naive CXCR3- CD8+ T cells from blood. The sample's subset: CD45RO-CCR7+CD27+CD95- naive CD8+ T cells lacking CXCR3 (TNR3-). CDR3 protein: CSGSRLNTEAFF.